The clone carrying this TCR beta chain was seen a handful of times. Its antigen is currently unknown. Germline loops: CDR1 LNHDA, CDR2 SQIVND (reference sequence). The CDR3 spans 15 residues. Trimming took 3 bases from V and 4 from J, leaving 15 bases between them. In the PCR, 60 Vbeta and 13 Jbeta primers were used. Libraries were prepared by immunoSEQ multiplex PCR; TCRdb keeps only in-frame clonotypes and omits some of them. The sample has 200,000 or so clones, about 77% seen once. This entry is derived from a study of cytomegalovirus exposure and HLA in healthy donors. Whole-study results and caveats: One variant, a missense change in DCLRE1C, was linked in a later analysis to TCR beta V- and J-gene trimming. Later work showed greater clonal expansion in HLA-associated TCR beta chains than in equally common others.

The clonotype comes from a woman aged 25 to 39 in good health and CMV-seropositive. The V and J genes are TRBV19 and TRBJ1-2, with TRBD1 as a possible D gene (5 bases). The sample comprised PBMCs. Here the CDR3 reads CASSIQATAVYGYTF. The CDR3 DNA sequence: TGTGCCAGTAGTATTCAGGCGACAGCAGTCTATGGCTACACCTTC.